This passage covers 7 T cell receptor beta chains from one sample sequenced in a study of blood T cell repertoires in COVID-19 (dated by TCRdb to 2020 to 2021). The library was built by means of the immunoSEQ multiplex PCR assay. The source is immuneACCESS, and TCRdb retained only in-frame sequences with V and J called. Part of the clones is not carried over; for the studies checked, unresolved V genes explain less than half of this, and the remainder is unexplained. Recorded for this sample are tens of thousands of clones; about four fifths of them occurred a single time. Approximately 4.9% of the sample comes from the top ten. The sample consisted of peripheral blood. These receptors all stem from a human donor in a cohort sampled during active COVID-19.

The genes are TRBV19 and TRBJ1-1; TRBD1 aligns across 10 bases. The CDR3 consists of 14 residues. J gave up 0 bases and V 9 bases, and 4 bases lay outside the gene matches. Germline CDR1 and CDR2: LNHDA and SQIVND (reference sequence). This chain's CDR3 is CASGTGVMNTEAFF. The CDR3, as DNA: TGTGCCAGCGGGACAGGGGTTATGAACACTGAAGCTTTCTTT.

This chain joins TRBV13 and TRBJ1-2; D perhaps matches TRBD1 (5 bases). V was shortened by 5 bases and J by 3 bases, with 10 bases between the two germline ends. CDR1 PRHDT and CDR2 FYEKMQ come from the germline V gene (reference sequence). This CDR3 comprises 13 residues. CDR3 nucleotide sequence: TGTGCCAGCAGCCTCAGGGTAGACTATGGCTACACCTTC. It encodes CASSLRVDYGYTF.

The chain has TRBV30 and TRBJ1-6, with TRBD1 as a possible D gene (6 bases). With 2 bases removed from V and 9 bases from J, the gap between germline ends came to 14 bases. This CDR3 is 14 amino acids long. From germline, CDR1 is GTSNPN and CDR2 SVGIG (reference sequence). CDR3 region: CAWSPTGGSSPLHF. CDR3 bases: TGTGCCTGGAGTCCGACAGGCGGAAGTTCACCCCTCCACTTT. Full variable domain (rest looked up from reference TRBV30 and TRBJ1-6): SQTIHQWPATLVQPVGSPLSLECTVEGTSNPNLYWYRQAAGRGLQLLFYSVGIGQISSEVPQNLSASRPQDRQFILSSKKLLLSDSGFYLCAWSPTGGSSPLHFGNGTRLTVT.

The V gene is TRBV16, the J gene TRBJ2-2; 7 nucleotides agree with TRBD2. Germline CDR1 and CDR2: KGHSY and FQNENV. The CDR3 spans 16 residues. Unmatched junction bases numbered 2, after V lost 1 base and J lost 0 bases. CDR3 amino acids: CASSQFSGPNTGELFF. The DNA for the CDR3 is TGTGCCAGCAGCCAATTTAGCGGGCCGAACACCGGGGAGCTGTTTTTT.

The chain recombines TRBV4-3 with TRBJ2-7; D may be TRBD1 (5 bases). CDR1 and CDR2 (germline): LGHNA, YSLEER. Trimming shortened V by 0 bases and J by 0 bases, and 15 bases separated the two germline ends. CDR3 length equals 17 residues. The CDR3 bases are TGCGCCAGCAGCCAAGATCTAGAGACAGATGACTCCTACGAGCAGTACTTC. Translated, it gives CASSQDLETDDSYEQYF.

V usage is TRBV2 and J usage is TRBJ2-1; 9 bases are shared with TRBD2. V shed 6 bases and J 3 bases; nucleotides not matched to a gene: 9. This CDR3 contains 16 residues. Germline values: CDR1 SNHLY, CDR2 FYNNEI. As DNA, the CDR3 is TGTGCCAGCAGCCCGACTACTAGCGGGCACTACAATGAGCAGTTCTTC. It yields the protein CASSPTTSGHYNEQFF.

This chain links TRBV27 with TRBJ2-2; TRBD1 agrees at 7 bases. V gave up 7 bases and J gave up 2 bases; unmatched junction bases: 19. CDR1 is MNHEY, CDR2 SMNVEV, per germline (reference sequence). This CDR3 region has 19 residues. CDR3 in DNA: TGTGCCAGCACCCAAACCCGATTTTCCGACAGGGCAAACACCGGGGAGCTGTTTTTT. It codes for CASTQTRFSDRANTGELFF.